This TCR beta chain emerged from a study of T cells after yellow fever vaccination. Germline loops: CDR1 MDHEN, CDR2 SYDVKM. There are 12 residues in the CDR3. V gave up 6 bases and J gave up 7 bases; unmatched junction bases: 4. MiXCR, applied by TCRdb to the 5' RACE reads, yields one record per CDR3 protein. The data contain 300,000 or so distinct CDR3 sequences, about 4% of them singletons. This clonotype showed up many times. This receptor was identified in a man aged 18 to 35 who received the YFV17D yellow fever vaccine. The rearrangement uses TRBV28 and TRBJ2-3; 7 nucleotides align to TRBD1. Here the sequenced sample was PBMCs, taken 5 days after the yellow fever booster vaccination. The CDR3 here is CASREQGNTQYF. The CDR3 DNA reads TGTGCCAGCAGAGAACAGGGGAATACGCAGTATTTT.